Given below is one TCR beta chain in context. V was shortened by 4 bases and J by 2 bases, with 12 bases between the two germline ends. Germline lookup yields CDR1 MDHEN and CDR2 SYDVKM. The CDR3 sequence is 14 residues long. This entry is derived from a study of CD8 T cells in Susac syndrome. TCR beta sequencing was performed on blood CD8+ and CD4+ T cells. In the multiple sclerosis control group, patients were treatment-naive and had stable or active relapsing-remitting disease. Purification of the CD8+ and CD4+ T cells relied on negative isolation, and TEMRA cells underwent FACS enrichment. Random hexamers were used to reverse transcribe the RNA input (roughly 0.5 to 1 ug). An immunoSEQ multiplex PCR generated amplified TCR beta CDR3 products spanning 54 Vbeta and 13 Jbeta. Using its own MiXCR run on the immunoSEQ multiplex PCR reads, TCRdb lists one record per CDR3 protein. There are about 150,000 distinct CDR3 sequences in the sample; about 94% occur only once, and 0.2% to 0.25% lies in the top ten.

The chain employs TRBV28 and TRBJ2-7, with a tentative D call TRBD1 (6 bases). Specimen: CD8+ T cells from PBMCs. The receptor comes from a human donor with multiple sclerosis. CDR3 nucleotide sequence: TGTGCCAGCAGTTCCCTGGACAGTACCTACGAGCAGTACTTC. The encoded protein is CASSSLDSTYEQYF.